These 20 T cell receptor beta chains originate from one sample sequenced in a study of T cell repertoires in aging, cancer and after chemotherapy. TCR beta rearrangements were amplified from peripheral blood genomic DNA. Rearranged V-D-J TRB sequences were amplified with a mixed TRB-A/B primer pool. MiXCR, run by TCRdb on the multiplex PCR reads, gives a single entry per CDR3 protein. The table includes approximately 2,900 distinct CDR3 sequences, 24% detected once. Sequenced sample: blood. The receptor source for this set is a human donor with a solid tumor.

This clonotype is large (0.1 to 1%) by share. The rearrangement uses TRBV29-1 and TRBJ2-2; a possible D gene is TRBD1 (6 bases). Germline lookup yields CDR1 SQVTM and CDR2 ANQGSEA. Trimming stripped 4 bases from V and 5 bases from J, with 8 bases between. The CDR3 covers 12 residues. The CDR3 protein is CSVARGTGELFF. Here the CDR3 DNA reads TGCAGCGTTGCGAGGGGGACCGGGGAGCTGTTTTTT.

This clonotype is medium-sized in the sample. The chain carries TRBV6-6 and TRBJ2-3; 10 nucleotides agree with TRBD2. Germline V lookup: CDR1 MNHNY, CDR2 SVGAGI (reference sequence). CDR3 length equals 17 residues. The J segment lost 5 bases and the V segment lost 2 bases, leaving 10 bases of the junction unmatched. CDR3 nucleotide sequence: TGTGCCAGCAGTTACCCTTCAGCGGGAGGGCGGGGAGATACGCAGTATTTT. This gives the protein CASSYPSAGGRGDTQYF.

The CDR3 here is CASSSWDRGLGNTIYF. The CDR3 DNA is TGTGCCAGCAGCTCCTGGGACAGGGGGTTAGGAAACACCATATATTTT. The chain carries TRBV7-9 and TRBJ1-3; 11 bases are a match to TRBD1. This CDR3 spans 16 amino acids. The trim removed 4 bases at V and 4 bases at J, leaving 6 bases unmatched. Germline V gene sequence: CDR1 SEHNR, CDR2 FQNEAQ (reference sequence).

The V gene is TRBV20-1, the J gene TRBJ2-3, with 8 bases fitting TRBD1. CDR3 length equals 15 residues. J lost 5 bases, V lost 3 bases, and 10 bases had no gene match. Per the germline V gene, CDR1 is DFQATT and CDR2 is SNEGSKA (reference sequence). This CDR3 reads CSASTDRGRGDTQYF. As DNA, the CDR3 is TGCAGTGCTAGCACCGACAGGGGCCGGGGAGATACGCAGTATTTT.

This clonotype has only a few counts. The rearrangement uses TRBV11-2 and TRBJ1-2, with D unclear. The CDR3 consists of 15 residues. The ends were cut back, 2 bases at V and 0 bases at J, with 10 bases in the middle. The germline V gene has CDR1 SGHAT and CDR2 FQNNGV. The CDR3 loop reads CASSLQAGPNYGYTF. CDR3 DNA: TGTGCCAGCAGCTTACAGGCCGGCCCTAACTATGGCTACACCTTC.

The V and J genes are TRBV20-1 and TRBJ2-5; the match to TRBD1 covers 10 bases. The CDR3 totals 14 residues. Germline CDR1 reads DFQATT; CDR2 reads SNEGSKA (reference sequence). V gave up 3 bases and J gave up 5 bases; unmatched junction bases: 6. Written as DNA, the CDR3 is TGCAGTGCTAGCGCGGGGGGACAGGGGGAGACCCAGTACTTC. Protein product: CSASAGGQGETQYF.

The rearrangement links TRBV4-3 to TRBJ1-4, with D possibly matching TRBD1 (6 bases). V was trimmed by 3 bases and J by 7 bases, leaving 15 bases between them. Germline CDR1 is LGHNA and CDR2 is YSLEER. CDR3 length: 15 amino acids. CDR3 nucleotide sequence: TGCGCCAGCAGCCAGTCTCAGGGGAGGAGTGAAAAACTGTTTTTT. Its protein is CASSQSQGRSEKLFF.

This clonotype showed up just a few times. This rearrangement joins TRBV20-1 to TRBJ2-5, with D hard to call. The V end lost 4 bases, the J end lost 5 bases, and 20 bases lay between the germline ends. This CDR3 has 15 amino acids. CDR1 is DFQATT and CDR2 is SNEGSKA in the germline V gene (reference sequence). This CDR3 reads CSAKAPTDREETQYF. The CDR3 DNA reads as TGCAGTGCTAAGGCCCCGACTGACCGCGAGGAGACCCAGTACTTC.

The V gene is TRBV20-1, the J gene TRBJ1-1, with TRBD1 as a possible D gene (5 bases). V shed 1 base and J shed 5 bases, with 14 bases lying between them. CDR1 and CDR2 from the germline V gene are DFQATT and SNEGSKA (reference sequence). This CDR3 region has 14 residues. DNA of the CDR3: TGCAGTGCTAGAGCCGCTGGGGAGGGGACTGAAGCTTTCTTT. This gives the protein CSARAAGEGTEAFF.

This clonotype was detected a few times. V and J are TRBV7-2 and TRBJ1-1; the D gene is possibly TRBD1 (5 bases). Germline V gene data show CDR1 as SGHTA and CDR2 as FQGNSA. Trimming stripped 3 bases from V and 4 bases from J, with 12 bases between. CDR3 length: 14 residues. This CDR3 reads CASSFGRGGTEAFF. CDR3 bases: TGTGCCAGCAGCTTTGGTAGGGGCGGCACTGAAGCTTTCTTT. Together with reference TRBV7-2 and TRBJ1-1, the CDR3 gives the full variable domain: GAGVSQSPSNKVTEKGKDVELRCDPISGHTALYWYRQSLGQGLEFLIYFQGNSAPDKSGLPSDRFSAERTGGSVSTLTIQRTQQEDSAVYLCASSFGRGGTEAFFGQGTRLTVV.

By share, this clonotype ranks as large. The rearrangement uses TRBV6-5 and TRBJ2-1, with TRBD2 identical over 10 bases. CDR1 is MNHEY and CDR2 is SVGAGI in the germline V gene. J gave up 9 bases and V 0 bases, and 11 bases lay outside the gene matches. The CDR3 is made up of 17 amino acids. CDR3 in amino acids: CASSYSIGTSVRGEQFF. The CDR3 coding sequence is TGTGCCAGCAGTTACTCGATTGGGACTAGCGTTAGGGGTGAGCAGTTCTTC.

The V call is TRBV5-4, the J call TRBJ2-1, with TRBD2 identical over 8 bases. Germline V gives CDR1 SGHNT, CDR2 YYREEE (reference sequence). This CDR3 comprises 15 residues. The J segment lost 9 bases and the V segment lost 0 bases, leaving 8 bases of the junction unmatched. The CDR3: CASSLGTSGVAEQFF. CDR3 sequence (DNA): TGTGCCAGCAGCTTGGGAACTAGCGGCGTTGCTGAGCAGTTCTTC.

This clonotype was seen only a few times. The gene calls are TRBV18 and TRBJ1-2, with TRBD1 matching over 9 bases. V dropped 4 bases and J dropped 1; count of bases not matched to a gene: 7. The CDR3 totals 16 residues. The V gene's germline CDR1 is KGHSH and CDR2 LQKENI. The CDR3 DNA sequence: TGTGCCAGCTCACTTTTAGGGACAGGGCTTAACTATGGCTACACCTTC. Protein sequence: CASSLLGTGLNYGYTF.

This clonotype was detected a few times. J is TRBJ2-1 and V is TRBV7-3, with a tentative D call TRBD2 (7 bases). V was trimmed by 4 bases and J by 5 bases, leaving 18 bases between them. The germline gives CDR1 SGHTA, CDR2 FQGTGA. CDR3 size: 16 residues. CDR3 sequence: CASSSRGGRVHNEQFF. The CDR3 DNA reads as TGTGCCAGCAGCTCCCGAGGGGGGAGGGTCCACAATGAGCAGTTCTTC.

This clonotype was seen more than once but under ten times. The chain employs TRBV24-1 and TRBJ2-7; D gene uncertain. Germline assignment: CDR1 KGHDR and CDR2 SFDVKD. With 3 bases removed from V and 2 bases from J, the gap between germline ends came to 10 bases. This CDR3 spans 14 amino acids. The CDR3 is CATSDPLFPYEQYF. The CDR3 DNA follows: TGTGCCACCAGTGATCCTCTGTTCCCCTACGAGCAGTACTTC.

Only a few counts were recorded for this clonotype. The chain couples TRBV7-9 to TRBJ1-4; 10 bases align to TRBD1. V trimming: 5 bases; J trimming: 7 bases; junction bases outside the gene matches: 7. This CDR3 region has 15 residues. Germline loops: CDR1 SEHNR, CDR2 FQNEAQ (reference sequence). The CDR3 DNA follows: TGTGCCAGCAGCGGCCGGACAGGGGGGGGTGAAAAACTGTTTTTT. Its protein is CASSGRTGGGEKLFF.

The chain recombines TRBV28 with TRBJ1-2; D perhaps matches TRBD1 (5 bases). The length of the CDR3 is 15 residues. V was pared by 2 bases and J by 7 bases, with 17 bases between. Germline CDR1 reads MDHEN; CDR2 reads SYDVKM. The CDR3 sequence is CASSLVGREFGGYTF. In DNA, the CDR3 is TGTGCCAGCAGTTTAGTCGGCAGGGAGTTCGGTGGCTACACCTTC.

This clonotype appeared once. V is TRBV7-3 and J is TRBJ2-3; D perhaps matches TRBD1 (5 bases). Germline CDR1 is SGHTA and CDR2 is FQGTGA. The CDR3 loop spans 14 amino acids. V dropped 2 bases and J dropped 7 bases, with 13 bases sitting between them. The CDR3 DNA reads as TGTGCCAGCAGCTTAGAGGTTCTGGGGCATACGCAGTATTTT. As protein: CASSLEVLGHTQYF.

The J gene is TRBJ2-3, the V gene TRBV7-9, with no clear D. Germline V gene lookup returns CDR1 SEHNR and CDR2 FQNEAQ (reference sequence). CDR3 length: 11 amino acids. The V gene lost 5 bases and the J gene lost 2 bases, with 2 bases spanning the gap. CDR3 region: CASSNTDTQYF. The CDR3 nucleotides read TGTGCCAGCAGCAACACAGATACGCAGTATTTT.

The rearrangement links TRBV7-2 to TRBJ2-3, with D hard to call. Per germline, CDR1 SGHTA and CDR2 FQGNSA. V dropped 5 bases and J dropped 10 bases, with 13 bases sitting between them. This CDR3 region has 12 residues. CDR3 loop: CASSHEAKAQYF. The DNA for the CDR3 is TGTGCCAGCAGCCACGAGGCTAAGGCGCAGTATTTT. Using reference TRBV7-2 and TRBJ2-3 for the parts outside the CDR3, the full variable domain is GAGVSQSPSNKVTEKGKDVELRCDPISGHTALYWYRQSLGQGLEFLIYFQGNSAPDKSGLPSDRFSAERTGGSVSTLTIQRTQQEDSAVYLCASSHEAKAQYFGPGTRLTVL.